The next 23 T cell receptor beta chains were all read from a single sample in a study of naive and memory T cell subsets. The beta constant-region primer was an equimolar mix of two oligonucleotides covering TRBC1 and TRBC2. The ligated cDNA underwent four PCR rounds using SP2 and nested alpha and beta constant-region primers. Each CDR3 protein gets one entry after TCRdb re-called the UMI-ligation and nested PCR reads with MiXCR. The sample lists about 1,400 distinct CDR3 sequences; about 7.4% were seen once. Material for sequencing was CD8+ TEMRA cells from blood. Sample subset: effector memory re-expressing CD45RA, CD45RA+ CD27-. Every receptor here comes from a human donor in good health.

CDR3 coding DNA: TGTGCCTGGAGTGGGGGTGGAGGACTCAATGAGCAGTTCTTC. It codes for CAWSGGGGLNEQFF. V gene TRBV30 combines with J gene TRBJ2-1; weak D call: TRBD2 (5 bases). CDR1 is GTSNPN and CDR2 is SVGIG in the germline V gene (reference sequence). The V end was cut by 1 base, the J end by 6 bases, with 13 bases between. This CDR3 has 14 amino acids. The whole variable domain, filled in from reference TRBV30 and TRBJ2-1, reads SQTIHQWPATLVQPVGSPLSLECTVEGTSNPNLYWYRQAAGRGLQLLFYSVGIGQISSEVPQNLSASRPQDRQFILSSKKLLLSDSGFYLCAWSGGGGLNEQFFGPGTRLTVL.

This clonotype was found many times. The CDR3 sequence: CASTRGSGLAYEQYF. The CDR3 DNA reads as TGTGCCAGCACCCGCGGCTCAGGCCTTGCCTACGAGCAGTACTTC. This sequence joins TRBV27 and TRBJ2-7, with no clear D. Germline V CDR1 and CDR2: MNHEY, SMNVEV (reference sequence). Trimming shortened V by 7 bases and J by 2 bases, and 18 bases separated the two germline ends. The CDR3 is 15 amino acids.

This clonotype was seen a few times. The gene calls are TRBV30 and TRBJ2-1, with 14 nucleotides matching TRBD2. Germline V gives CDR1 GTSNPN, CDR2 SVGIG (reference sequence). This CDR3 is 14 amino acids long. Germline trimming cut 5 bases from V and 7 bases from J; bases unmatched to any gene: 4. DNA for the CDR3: TGTGCCTGGGGAAGACTAGCGGGAGGGAATGAGCAGTTCTTC. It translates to CAWGRLAGGNEQFF. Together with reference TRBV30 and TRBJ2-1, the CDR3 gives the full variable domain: SQTIHQWPATLVQPVGSPLSLECTVEGTSNPNLYWYRQAAGRGLQLLFYSVGIGQISSEVPQNLSASRPQDRQFILSSKKLLLSDSGFYLCAWGRLAGGNEQFFGPGTRLTVL.

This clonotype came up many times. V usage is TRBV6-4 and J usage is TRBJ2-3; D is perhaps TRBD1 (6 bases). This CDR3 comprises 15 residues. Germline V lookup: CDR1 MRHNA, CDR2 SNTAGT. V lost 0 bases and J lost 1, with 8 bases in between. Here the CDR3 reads CASSDSPGGTDTQYF. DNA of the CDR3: TGTGCCAGCAGTGACTCGCCAGGGGGCACAGATACGCAGTATTTT.

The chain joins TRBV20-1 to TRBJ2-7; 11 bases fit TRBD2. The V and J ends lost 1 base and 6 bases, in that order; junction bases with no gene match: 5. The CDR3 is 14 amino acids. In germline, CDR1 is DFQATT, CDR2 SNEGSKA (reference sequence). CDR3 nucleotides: TGCAGTGCTAGAGGACTAGCGGGGACGGGCGAGCAGTACTTC. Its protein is CSARGLAGTGEQYF.

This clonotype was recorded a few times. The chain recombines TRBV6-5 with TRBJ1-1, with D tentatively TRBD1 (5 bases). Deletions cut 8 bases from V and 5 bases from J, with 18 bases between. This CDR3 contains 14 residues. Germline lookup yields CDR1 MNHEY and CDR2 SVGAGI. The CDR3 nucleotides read TGTGCCAGCGCACATCCAGGAGGGGAGACTGAAGCTTTCTTT. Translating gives CASAHPGGETEAFF.

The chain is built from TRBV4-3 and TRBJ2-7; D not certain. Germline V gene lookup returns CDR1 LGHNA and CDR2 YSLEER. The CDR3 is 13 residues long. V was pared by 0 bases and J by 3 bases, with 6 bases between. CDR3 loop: CASSQDPNYEQYF. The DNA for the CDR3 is TGCGCCAGCAGCCAAGACCCCAACTACGAGCAGTACTTC.

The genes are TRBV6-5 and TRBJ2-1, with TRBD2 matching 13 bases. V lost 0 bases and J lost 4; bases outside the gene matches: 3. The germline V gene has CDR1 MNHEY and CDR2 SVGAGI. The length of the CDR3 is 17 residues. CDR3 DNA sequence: TGTGCCAGCAGTTACTCCCCGACTAGCGGGAGGTACAATGAGCAGTTCTTC. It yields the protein CASSYSPTSGRYNEQFF.

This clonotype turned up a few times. CDR3 in DNA: TGTGCCAGCACTTTGGGTGCGTGGGGGGAGCAGTACTTC. It is translated as CASTLGAWGEQYF. V and J are TRBV28 and TRBJ2-7; D may correspond to TRBD1 or TRBD2 (5 bases each). Per germline, CDR1 MDHEN and CDR2 SYDVKM. This CDR3 has 13 amino acids. The V and J ends lost 7 bases and 7 bases respectively, with 17 bases between them.

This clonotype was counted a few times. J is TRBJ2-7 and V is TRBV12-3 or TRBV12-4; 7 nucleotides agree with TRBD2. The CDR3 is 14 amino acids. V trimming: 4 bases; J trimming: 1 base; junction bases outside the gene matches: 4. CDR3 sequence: CASSSSGDSYEQYF. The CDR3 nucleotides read TGTGCCAGCAGTTCTAGCGGAGATTCCTACGAGCAGTACTTC.

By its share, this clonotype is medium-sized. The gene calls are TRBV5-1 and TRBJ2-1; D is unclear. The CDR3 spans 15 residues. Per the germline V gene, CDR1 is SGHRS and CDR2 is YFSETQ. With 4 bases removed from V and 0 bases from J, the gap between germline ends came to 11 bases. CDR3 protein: CASSPLGNSYNEQFF. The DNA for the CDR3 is TGCGCCAGCAGCCCCTTAGGAAACTCCTACAATGAGCAGTTCTTC.

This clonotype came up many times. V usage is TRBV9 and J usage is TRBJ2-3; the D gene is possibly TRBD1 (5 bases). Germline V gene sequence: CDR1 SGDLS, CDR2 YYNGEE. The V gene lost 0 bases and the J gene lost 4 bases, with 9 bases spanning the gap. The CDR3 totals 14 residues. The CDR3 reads CASSVGQFADTQYF. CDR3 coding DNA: TGTGCCAGCAGCGTAGGACAGTTTGCAGATACGCAGTATTTT.

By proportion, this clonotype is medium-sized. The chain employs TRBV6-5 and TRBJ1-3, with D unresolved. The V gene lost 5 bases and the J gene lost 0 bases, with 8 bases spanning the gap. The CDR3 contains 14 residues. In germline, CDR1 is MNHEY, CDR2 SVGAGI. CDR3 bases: TGTGCCAGCAGTCCGCAGAGCTCTGGAAACACCATATATTTT. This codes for CASSPQSSGNTIYF.

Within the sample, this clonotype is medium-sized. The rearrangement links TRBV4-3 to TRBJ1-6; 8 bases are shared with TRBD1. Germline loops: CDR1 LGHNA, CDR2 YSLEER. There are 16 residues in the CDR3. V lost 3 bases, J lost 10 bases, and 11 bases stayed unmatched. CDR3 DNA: TGCGCCAGCAGCCATGACAGGGGAACGGGCAGCTCACCCCTCCACTTT. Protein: CASSHDRGTGSSPLHF.

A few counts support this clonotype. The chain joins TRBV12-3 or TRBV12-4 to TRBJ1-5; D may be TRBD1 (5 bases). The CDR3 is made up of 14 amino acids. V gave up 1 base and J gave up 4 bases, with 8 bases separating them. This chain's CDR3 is CASSLDRSNQPQHF. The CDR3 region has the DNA TGTGCCAGCAGTTTAGACAGGTCGAATCAGCCCCAGCATTTT.

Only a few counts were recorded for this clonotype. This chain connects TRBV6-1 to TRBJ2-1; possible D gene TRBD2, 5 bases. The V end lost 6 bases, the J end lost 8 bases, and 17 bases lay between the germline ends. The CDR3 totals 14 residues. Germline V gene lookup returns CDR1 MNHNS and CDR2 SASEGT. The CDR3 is CASRRLDEGDEQFF. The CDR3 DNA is TGTGCCAGCAGGCGGCTAGACGAGGGCGATGAGCAGTTCTTC.

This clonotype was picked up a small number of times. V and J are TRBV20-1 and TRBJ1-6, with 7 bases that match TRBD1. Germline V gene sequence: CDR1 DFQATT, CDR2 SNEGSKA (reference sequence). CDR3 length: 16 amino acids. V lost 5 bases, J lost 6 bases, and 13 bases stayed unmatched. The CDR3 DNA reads TGCAGTGCTGATCGACAGGGCCTAAGGGGTAATTCACCCCTCCACTTT. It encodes CSADRQGLRGNSPLHF.

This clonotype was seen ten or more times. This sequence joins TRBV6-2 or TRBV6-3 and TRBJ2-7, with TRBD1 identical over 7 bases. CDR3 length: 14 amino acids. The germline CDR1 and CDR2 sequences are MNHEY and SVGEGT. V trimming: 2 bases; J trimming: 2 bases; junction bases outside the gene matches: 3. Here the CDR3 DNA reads TGTGCCAGCAGTTACGGGACAGTCGCCTACGAGCAGTACTTC. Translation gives CASSYGTVAYEQYF.

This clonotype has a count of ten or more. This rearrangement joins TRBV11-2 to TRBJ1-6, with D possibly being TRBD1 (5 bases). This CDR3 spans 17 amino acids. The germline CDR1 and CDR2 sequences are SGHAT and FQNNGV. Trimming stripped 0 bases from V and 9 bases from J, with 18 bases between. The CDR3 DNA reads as TGTGCCAGCAGCTTAGACCCCACCGGGACGGTCAGTTCACCCCTCCACTTT. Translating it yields CASSLDPTGTVSSPLHF.

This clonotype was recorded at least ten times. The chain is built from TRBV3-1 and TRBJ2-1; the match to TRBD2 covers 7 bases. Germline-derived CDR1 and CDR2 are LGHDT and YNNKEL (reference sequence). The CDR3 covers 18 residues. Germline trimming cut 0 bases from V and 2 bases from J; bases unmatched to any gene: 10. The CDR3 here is CASSQDVQRDVPYNEQFF. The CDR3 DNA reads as TGTGCCAGCAGCCAAGATGTCCAGCGGGACGTCCCCTACAATGAGCAGTTCTTC.

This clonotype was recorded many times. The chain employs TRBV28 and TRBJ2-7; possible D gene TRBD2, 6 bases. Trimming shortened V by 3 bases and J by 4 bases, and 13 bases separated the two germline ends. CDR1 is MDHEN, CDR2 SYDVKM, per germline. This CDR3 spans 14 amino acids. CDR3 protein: CASSLEGWRYEQYF. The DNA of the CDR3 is TGTGCCAGCAGTTTGGAGGGGTGGAGATACGAGCAGTACTTC. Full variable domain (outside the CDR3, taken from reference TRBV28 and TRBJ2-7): DVKVTQSSRYLVKRTGEKVFLECVQDMDHENMFWYRQDPGLGLRLIYFSYDVKMKEKGDIPEGYSVSREKKERFSLILESASTNQTSMYLCASSLEGWRYEQYFGPGTRLTVT.

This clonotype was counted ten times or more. CDR3 protein: CASRTYEQYF. In nucleotides, the CDR3 is TGCGCCAGCAGAACCTACGAGCAGTACTTC. This sequence joins TRBV5-1 and TRBJ2-7; D uncertain. Germline V lookup: CDR1 SGHRS, CDR2 YFSETQ. The V end lost 5 bases, the J end lost 2 bases, and 2 bases lay between the germline ends. The CDR3 is 10 amino acids.

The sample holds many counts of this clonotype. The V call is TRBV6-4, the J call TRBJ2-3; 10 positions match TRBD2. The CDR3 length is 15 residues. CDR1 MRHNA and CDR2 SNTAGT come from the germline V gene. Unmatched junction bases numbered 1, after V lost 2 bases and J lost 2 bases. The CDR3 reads CASSDGTSDTDTQYF. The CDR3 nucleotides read TGTGCCAGCAGTGACGGGACTAGCGACACAGATACGCAGTATTTT.